These 7 T cell receptor beta chains share one sample of origin, sequenced in a study of blood T cell repertoires in COVID-19. Profiled with immunoSEQ multiplex PCR; TCRdb holds only in-frame clones, not every one. The repertoire consists of roughly 400,000 clones, with 80% to 90% occurring once and the leading ten covering 0.95% to 1.2%. Sequenced material: PBMCs or T cells enriched from blood (not recorded which). The receptors shown here come from a man aged 25 to 40 who had recovered from COVID-19.

The rearrangement joins TRBV10-2 to TRBJ2-6; perhaps TRBD1 as D (6 bases). Germline assignment: CDR1 WSHSY and CDR2 SAAADI. The CDR3 runs to 16 residues. Trimming pared 1 base from V and 3 bases from J, leaving 10 bases between. In DNA, the CDR3 is TGCGCCAGCAGTGAGTTGGGGGCGCTTGGGGCCAACGTCCTGACTTTC. It codes for CASSELGALGANVLTF.

This CDR3 reads CASLSGSNTDTQYF. In DNA, the CDR3 is TGTGCCAGTCTTAGCGGGAGTAATACAGATACGCAGTATTTT. This chain joins TRBV28 and TRBJ2-3, with 9 bases fitting TRBD2. Germline loops: CDR1 MDHEN, CDR2 SYDVKM. The CDR3 length is 14 residues. Trimming removed 9 bases from V and 3 bases from J; junction bases left unmatched: 7.

This sequence joins TRBV24-1 and TRBJ2-1; TRBD2 matches at 13 bases. V lost 4 bases to trimming and J lost 3 bases; unmatched junction nucleotides: 2. Germline loops: CDR1 KGHDR, CDR2 SFDVKD. The CDR3 sequence is 16 residues long. CDR3: CATSETSGRHYNEQFF. DNA for the CDR3: TGTGCCACCAGTGAGACTAGCGGGAGGCACTACAATGAGCAGTTCTTC.

The chain joins TRBV28 to TRBJ1-5; D is possibly TRBD1 (5 bases). This CDR3 spans 14 amino acids. Germline V gene lookup returns CDR1 MDHEN and CDR2 SYDVKM. Trimming removed 5 bases at V and 2 bases at J, with 10 bases between. The CDR3: CASSVGQGNQPQHF. The CDR3 nucleotides are TGTGCCAGCAGTGTGGGGCAGGGCAATCAGCCCCAGCATTTT.

The chain carries TRBV4-1 and TRBJ2-1, with TRBD2 matching 7 bases. Per the germline V gene, CDR1 is MGHRA and CDR2 is YSYEKL. J lost 5 bases, V lost 1 base, and 5 bases had no gene match. The CDR3 consists of 15 residues. CDR3 bases: TGCGCCAGCAGCCAAGGGGAGGGCCTAAACAATGAGCAGTTCTTC. Its protein is CASSQGEGLNNEQFF.

This clone was found once. This chain joins TRBV7-9 and TRBJ1-2; D is possibly TRBD1 (6 bases). The V end lost 5 bases, the J end lost 6 bases, and 13 bases lay between the germline ends. Germline V CDR1 and CDR2: SEHNR, FQNEAQ (reference sequence). The CDR3 sequence is 13 residues long. The CDR3 loop is CASSVLQGDGYTF. As DNA, the CDR3 is TGTGCCAGCAGCGTCCTACAGGGCGATGGCTACACCTTC.

The chain is built from TRBV2 and TRBJ2-1; 8 nucleotides align to TRBD2. Trimming cost V 2 bases and J 2 bases; bases outside gene matches: 5. The CDR3 has 16 residues. Germline V gene sequence: CDR1 SNHLY, CDR2 FYNNEI. Written as DNA, the CDR3 is TGTGCCAGCAGTGAAAGCCTAGCGGGTACCTACAATGAGCAGTTCTTC. It is translated as CASSESLAGTYNEQFF.